The 26 T cell receptor beta chains listed next were all sequenced from one sample in a study of T cells of healthy individuals. TCRdb analysed the 5' RACE reads with MiXCR anew, one entry per CDR3 protein. Here the sample spans 65,000 to 95,000 distinct CDR3 sequences, around 5.1% being singletons. Every receptor here comes from a female donor in good health.

The sample holds a few counts of this clonotype. This chain joins TRBV12-3 or TRBV12-4 and TRBJ1-6; no reliable D call. V lost 2 bases and J lost 8, with 10 bases in between. This CDR3 comprises 14 residues. The CDR3 loop is CASSLHSLDSPLHF. The CDR3 DNA sequence: TGTGCCAGCAGTTTACACAGTTTGGATTCACCCCTCCACTTT.

This clonotype was seen a handful of times. This chain joins TRBV11-2 and TRBJ2-1; 8 positions match TRBD2. V lost 5 bases and J lost 5; bases outside the gene matches: 8. Germline CDR1 SGHAT, CDR2 FQNNGV. This CDR3 region has 15 residues. CDR3 DNA sequence: TGTGCCAGCAGCCCCCTCAGCGGGAGCCACAATGAGCAGTTCTTC. As protein: CASSPLSGSHNEQFF.

This clonotype was picked up a small number of times. The chain is built from TRBV28 and TRBJ1-1, with D maybe TRBD1 (6 bases). CDR3 size: 15 residues. V was pared by 1 base and J by 5 bases, with 14 bases between. CDR1 MDHEN and CDR2 SYDVKM come from the germline V gene. CDR3 DNA sequence: TGTGCCAGCAGTTTATTAGACAGGAAAAATACTGAAGCTTTCTTT. Translation gives CASSLLDRKNTEAFF.

This clonotype was recorded a few times. The CDR3 is CASSPLGGGPNTGELFF. The DNA of the CDR3 is TGTGCCAGCAGTCCACTTGGGGGGGGACCCAACACCGGGGAGCTGTTTTTT. The rearrangement joins TRBV28 to TRBJ2-2; 7 bases line up with TRBD2. V shed 5 bases, J shed 2 bases, and the junction held 11 bases outside the gene matches. Germline values: CDR1 MDHEN, CDR2 SYDVKM. This CDR3 has 17 amino acids.

This clonotype was counted between two and nine times. The chain is built from TRBV18 and TRBJ1-1; TRBD1 matches 12 bases. V trimming: 6 bases; J trimming: 1 base; junction bases outside the gene matches: 12. CDR1 is KGHSH, CDR2 LQKENI, per germline. This CDR3 contains 18 residues. The DNA for the CDR3 is TGTGCCAGCTCGACCCGCGGCTTGGGACAGGGGGCGAACACTGAAGCTTTCTTT. It codes for CASSTRGLGQGANTEAFF. Together with reference TRBV18 and TRBJ1-1, the CDR3 gives the full variable domain: NAGVMQNPRHLVRRRGQEARLRCSPMKGHSHVYWYRQLPEEGLKFMVYLQKENIIDESGMPKERFSAEFPKEGPSILRIQQVVRGDSAAYFCASSTRGLGQGANTEAFFGQGTRLTVV.

The chain combines TRBV5-1 with TRBJ1-1, with no clear D. Trimming took off 0 bases at V and 1 base at J, with 7 bases between the two ends. The CDR3 totals 14 residues. Looked up from germline, CDR1 is SGHRS and CDR2 is YFSETQ. For the CDR3, the DNA is TGCGCCAGCAGCTTGGAGGGCAGGAACACTGAAGCTTTCTTT. As protein: CASSLEGRNTEAFF.

This clonotype was detected many times. The rearrangement links TRBV5-1 to TRBJ1-1, with D possibly TRBD1 on 5 matching bases. The CDR3 contains 16 residues. CDR1 and CDR2 (germline): SGHRS, YFSETQ. Trimming took 1 base from V and 3 from J, leaving 16 bases between them. This CDR3 reads CASSLKLGGSDTEAFF. CDR3 DNA: TGCGCCAGCAGCTTGAAGTTGGGGGGTTCGGACACTGAAGCTTTCTTT. The full variable domain, rest sourced from reference TRBV5-1 and TRBJ1-1, is KAGVTQTPRYLIKTRGQQVTLSCSPISGHRSVSWYQQTPGQGLQFLFEYFSETQRNKGNFPGRFSGRQFSNSRSEMNVSTLELGDSALYLCASSLKLGGSDTEAFFGQGTRLTVV.

This clonotype turned up a few times. This chain links TRBV6-5 with TRBJ1-5; maybe TRBD1 (5 bases). Trimming left V 4 bases short and J 5 bases short, with 9 bases between. Germline V lookup: CDR1 MNHEY, CDR2 SVGAGI. This CDR3 is built from 13 residues. For the CDR3, the DNA is TGTGCCAGCAGTTTAGGGGAGTATCAGCCCCAGCATTTT. Translation gives CASSLGEYQPQHF.

This clonotype was counted a few times. The V call is TRBV6-1, the J call TRBJ1-6, with D possibly TRBD1 on 6 matching bases. Trimming took off 1 base at V and 7 bases at J, with 8 bases between the two ends. Germline assignment: CDR1 MNHNS and CDR2 SASEGT. The CDR3 runs to 14 residues. This CDR3 reads CASSEGGGNSPLHF. In DNA form, the CDR3 reads TGTGCCAGCAGTGAAGGAGGGGGAAATTCACCCCTCCACTTT.

This clonotype was observed at least ten times. The rearrangement joins TRBV6-2 or TRBV6-3 to TRBJ2-1; no firm D call. Germline V gene sequence: CDR1 MNHEY, CDR2 SVGEGT. This CDR3 is 17 amino acids long. Trimming took 3 bases from V and 1 from J, leaving 16 bases between them. The CDR3 nucleotides are TGTGCCAGCAGTTATAGGACGCCATTAAGGTCCTACAATGAGCAGTTCTTC. It codes for CASSYRTPLRSYNEQFF.

This clonotype occurred a few times. The chain links TRBV9 to TRBJ2-3; D may be TRBD1 (6 bases). The V gene's germline CDR1 is SGDLS and CDR2 YYNGEE. The CDR3 sequence is 15 residues long. The V gene lost 6 bases and the J gene lost 0 bases, with 14 bases spanning the gap. The CDR3: CASTVRGQSTDTQYF. The CDR3 nucleotides read TGTGCCAGCACGGTTCGAGGACAGAGCACAGATACGCAGTATTTT.

This rearrangement joins TRBV5-1 to TRBJ2-4; D not resolved. The CDR3 sequence is 13 residues long. CDR1 is SGHRS and CDR2 is YFSETQ in the germline V gene. Trimming pared 0 bases from V and 2 bases from J, leaving 3 bases between. CDR3 sequence: CASSLVSKNIQYF. The CDR3 DNA reads TGCGCCAGCAGCTTGGTGTCCAAAAACATTCAGTACTTC.

This clonotype was detected a few times. Germline and junction disagree at one end, which may indicate a read error. This chain joins TRBV19 and TRBJ2-4; D perhaps matches TRBD2 (6 bases). The V gene's germline CDR1 is LNHDA and CDR2 SQIVND (reference sequence). There are 14 residues in the CDR3. CDR3: CATSPTGEASRFDF. The CDR3 nucleotides are TGTGCCACTTCCCCTACCGGGGAGGCATCACGGTTCGACTTC.

This clonotype was counted ten times or more. The chain combines TRBV28 with TRBJ2-2, with D uncertain. V shed 4 bases and J shed 4 bases, with 10 bases lying between them. CDR1 and CDR2 (germline): MDHEN, SYDVKM. The CDR3 is made up of 14 amino acids. The CDR3 spells CASSSNIVTGELFF. Here the CDR3 DNA reads TGTGCCAGCAGTTCAAACATCGTCACCGGGGAGCTGTTTTTT.

A word on this clonotype: Given a much more abundant clone one base away, this may be a read error. This rearrangement joins TRBV9 to TRBJ1-3; D perhaps matches TRBD1 (5 bases). The CDR3 is made up of 16 amino acids. Germline V lookup: CDR1 SGDLS, CDR2 YYNGEE. CDR3 nucleotide sequence: TGTGCCAGCAGCGCCTACAGGAAAAGCTCTGGAAACACCATAAATTTT. The encoded protein is CASSAYRKSSGNTINF.

This clonotype was found many times. The V gene is TRBV24-1, the J gene TRBJ2-2; D is perhaps TRBD1 or TRBD2 (5 bases each). V lost 3 bases to trimming and J lost 4 bases, with 20 bases between them. Germline CDR1 reads KGHDR; CDR2 reads SFDVKD. This CDR3 is 18 amino acids long. CDR3 sequence (DNA): TGTGCCACCAGTGATGGCCGGGGCTTGAAGCGTGGCACCGGGGAGCTGTTTTTT. This translates into CATSDGRGLKRGTGELFF.

V usage is TRBV4-3 and J usage is TRBJ2-3, with a weak D call TRBD2 (6 bases). This CDR3 contains 16 residues. V dropped 2 bases and J dropped 2 bases, with 14 bases sitting between them. Germline V gives CDR1 LGHNA, CDR2 YSLEER. The CDR3 nucleotides are TGCGCCAGCAGCCAACTGGGTAGCGGATTCACAGATACGCAGTATTTT. This codes for CASSQLGSGFTDTQYF.

This clonotype was observed at least ten times. The rearrangement joins TRBV5-6 to TRBJ2-7, with 9 positions matching TRBD2. The J segment lost 3 bases and the V segment lost 2 bases, leaving 3 bases of the junction unmatched. The length of the CDR3 is 14 residues. CDR1 SGHDT and CDR2 YYEEEE come from the germline V gene. CDR3: CASSFPSGNYEQYF. CDR3 DNA sequence: TGTGCCAGCAGCTTTCCTAGCGGGAACTACGAGCAGTACTTC.

This clonotype came up many times. This sequence joins TRBV15 and TRBJ2-1; 8 positions agree with TRBD1. Looked up from germline, CDR1 is LNHNV and CDR2 is YYDKDF (reference sequence). Trimming removed 0 bases from V and 5 bases from J; junction bases left unmatched: 6. The CDR3 is made up of 16 amino acids. The CDR3, as DNA: TGTGCCACCAGCAGAGATAGGGGGACAGGTGACAATGAGCAGTTCTTC. It encodes CATSRDRGTGDNEQFF.

This clonotype came up many times. The chain has TRBV14 and TRBJ2-7; D is perhaps TRBD2 (5 bases). Trimming stripped 4 bases from V and 4 bases from J, with 14 bases between. The CDR3 extends over 14 amino acids. Germline CDR1 and CDR2: SGHDN and FVKESK. For the CDR3, the DNA is TGTGCCAGCAGCCCCCGAGGGCACGAATACGAGCAGTACTTC. Encoded protein: CASSPRGHEYEQYF.

This chain connects TRBV6-2 or TRBV6-3 to TRBJ1-2; D gene unclear. Germline-derived CDR1 and CDR2 are MNHEY and SVGEGT. The CDR3 runs to 11 residues. The V end lost 4 bases, the J end lost 9 bases, and 9 bases lay between the germline ends. For the CDR3, the DNA is TGTGCCAGCAGTTCCATAAGGAGCTACACCTTC. Its translation: CASSSIRSYTF.

In its sample, this clonotype was seen many times. This sequence joins TRBV11-2 and TRBJ2-2, with a weak D call TRBD1 (6 bases). V was pared by 5 bases and J by 2 bases, with 12 bases between. There are 15 residues in the CDR3. CDR1 and CDR2 from the germline V gene are SGHAT and FQNNGV. CDR3 sequence: CASSRTETNTGELFF. The CDR3 DNA follows: TGTGCCAGCAGCCGGACAGAAACTAACACCGGGGAGCTGTTTTTT.

This clonotype was seen a few times. This chain joins TRBV30 and TRBJ1-6; possibly TRBD1 for D (5 bases). CDR3 size: 13 residues. The germline V gene encodes CDR1 GTSNPN and CDR2 SVGIG (reference sequence). Trimming pared 2 bases from V and 7 bases from J, leaving 9 bases between. The CDR3 here is CAWSLGENSPLHF. DNA for the CDR3: TGTGCCTGGAGTTTAGGGGAGAATTCACCCCTCCACTTT.

The V and J genes are TRBV12-3 or TRBV12-4 and TRBJ1-2; D is perhaps TRBD1 (6 bases). The CDR3 extends over 15 amino acids. V gave up 6 bases and J gave up 4 bases, with 18 bases separating them. The CDR3 protein is CASSTPIRQVYGYTF. The CDR3 nucleotides are TGTGCCAGCAGCACGCCAATACGACAGGTCTATGGCTACACCTTC.

The chain carries TRBV6-2 or TRBV6-3 and TRBJ1-1; maybe TRBD1 (6 bases). The CDR3 is 14 amino acids. The V gene's germline CDR1 is MNHEY and CDR2 SVGEGT. Deletions cut 8 bases from V and 5 bases from J, with 18 bases between. The chain's CDR3 is CASCLGGYWTEAFF. The CDR3 region has the DNA TGTGCCAGCTGCCTGGGGGGCTATTGGACTGAAGCTTTCTTT.

The chain uses TRBV11-3 and TRBJ2-1, with a tentative D call TRBD2 (5 bases). V lost 5 bases to trimming and J lost 0 bases, with 11 bases between them. Germline V CDR1 and CDR2: SGHNT, YENEEA. This CDR3 comprises 15 residues. CDR3 protein: CASSIGLSSYNEQFF. In DNA form, the CDR3 reads TGTGCCAGCAGCATCGGACTGAGCTCCTACAATGAGCAGTTCTTC.